A selection of T cell receptor beta chains follows, all from one sample in a study of T cells in Graves' hyperthyroidism and ophthalmopathy. TCRdb called the multiplex PCR reads again in MiXCR, with one record for every CDR3 protein. Of 550,000 to 650,000 distinct CDR3 sequences in the sample, around 15% were seen once. What was sequenced was blood. All receptors derive from a woman aged 35 to 49 with Graves' hyperthyroidism. The CDR3 runs from the conserved cysteine through the conserved F or W. A D gene is named only where the DNA matches it firmly. A clone size is listed for some rows: how often the clone was seen (once, few, many), or a class if it is expanded.

V	D	length	J	size	CDR3	DNA
TRBV5-8	.	13	TRBJ1-2	many	CASRTSGRYGYTF	TGTGCCAGCAGAACCTCGGGGCGGTATGGCTACACCTTC
TRBV4-2	.	15	TRBJ2-7	.	CASSLYRDNSYEQYF	TGTGCCAGCAGCCTATACCGGGACAACTCCTACGAGCAGTACTTC
TRBV28	.	15	TRBJ2-1	many	CASSSTGPSYNEQFF	TGTGCCAGCAGCTCCACGGGTCCCTCCTACAATGAGCAGTTCTTC
TRBV20-1	.	13	TRBJ1-1	few	CSASLPRNTEAFF	TGCAGTGCTAGTCTTCCCCGGAACACTGAAGCTTTCTTT
TRBV29-1	.	17	TRBJ2-3	.	CSVEDLGGFRTRDTQYF	TGCAGCGTTGAAGATCTTGGGGGTTTTCGCACGAGAGATACGCAGTATTTT
TRBV6-1	.	14	TRBJ1-1	many	CASSHRDGNTEAFF	TGTGCCAGCAGTCACAGGGATGGGAACACTGAAGCTTTCTTT
TRBV29-1	.	10	TRBJ2-3	few	CSGGGDTQYF	TGCAGCGGGGGTGGAGATACGCAGTATTTT
TRBV15	.	12	TRBJ2-2	.	CATEVGDGELFF	TGTGCCACCGAAGTTGGGGACGGGGAGCTGTTTTTT
TRBV19	TRBD1	14	TRBJ1-5	.	CASLPTGPSQPQHF	TGTGCCAGTCTCCCGACAGGGCCGTCGCAGCCCCAGCATTTT
TRBV28	.	14	TRBJ2-1	many	CASTPPGPPGEQFF	TGTGCCAGCACCCCCCCCGGGCCCCCGGGGGAGCAGTTCTTC